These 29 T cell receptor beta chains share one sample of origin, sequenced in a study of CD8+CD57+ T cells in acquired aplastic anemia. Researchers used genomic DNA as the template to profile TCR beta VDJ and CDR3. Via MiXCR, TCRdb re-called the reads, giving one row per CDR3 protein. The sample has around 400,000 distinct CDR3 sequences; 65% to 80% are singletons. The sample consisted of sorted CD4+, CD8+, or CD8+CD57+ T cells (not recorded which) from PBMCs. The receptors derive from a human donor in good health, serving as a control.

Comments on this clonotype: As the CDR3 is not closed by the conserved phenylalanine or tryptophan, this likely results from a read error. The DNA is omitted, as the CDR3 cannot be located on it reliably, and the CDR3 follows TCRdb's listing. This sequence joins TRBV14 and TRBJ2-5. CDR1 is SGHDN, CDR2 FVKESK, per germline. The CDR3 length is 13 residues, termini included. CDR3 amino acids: CASSQAIDDANTI.

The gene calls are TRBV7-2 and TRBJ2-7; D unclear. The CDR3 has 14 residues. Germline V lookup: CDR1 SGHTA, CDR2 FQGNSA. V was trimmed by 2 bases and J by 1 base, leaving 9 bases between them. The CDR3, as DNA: TGTGCCAGCAGCTTACAGAGACGGTCCTACGAGCAGTACTTC. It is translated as CASSLQRRSYEQYF.

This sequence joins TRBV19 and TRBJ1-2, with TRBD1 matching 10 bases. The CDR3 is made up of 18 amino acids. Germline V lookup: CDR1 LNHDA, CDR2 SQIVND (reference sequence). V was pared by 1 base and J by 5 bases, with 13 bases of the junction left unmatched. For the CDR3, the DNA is TGTGCCAGTAGTATAGGTCCCCGCCCGGGACAGGGGAAGTATGGCTACACCTTC. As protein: CASSIGPRPGQGKYGYTF.

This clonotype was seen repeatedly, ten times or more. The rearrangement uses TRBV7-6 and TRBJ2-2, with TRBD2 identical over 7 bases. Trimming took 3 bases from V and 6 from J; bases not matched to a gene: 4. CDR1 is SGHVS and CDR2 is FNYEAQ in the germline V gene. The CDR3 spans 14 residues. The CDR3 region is CASSFGGSPGELFF. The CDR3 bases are TGTGCCAGCAGCTTCGGGGGGTCCCCCGGGGAGCTGTTTTTT.

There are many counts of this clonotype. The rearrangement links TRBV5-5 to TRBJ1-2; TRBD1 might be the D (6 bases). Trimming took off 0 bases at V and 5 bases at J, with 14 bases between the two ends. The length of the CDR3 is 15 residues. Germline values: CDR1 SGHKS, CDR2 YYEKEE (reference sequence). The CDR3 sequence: CASSLAPQGIYGYTF. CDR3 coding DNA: TGTGCCAGCAGCTTGGCCCCACAGGGTATTTATGGCTACACCTTC.

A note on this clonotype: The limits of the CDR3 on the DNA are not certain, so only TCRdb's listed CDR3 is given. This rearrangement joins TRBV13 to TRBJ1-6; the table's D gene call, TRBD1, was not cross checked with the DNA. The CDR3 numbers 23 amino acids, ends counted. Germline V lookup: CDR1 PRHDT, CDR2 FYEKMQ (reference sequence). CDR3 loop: CASSFYICSARKDGRVGNSPLHF.

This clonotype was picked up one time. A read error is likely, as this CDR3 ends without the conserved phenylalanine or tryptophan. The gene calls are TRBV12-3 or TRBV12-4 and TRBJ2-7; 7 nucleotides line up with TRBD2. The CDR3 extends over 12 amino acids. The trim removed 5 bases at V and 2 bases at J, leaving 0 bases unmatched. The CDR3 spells CASSRGAYEQYS. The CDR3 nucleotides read TGTGCCAGCAGTCGGGGGGCCTACGAGCAGTACTCC.

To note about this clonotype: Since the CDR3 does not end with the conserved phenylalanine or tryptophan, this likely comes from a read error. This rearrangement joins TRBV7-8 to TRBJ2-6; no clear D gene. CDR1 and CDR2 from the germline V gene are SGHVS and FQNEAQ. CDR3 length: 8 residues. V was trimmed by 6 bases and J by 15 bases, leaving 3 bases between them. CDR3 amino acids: CASRGLTS. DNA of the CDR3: TGTGCCAGCAGGGGCCTGACTAGC.

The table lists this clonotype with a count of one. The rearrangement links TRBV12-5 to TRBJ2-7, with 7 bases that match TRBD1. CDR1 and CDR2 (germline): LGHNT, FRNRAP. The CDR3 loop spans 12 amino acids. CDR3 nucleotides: TGTGCCAGCAACCTGGACAGGCGGCAGCAGTACTTC. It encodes CASNLDRRQQYF. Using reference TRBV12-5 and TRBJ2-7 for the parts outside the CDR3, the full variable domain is DARVTQTPRHKVTEMGQEVTMRCQPILGHNTVFWYRQTMMQGLELLAYFRNRAPLDDSGMPKDRFSAEMPDATLATLKIQPSEPRDSAVYFCASNLDRRQQYFGPGTRLTVT.

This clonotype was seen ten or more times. The CDR3 DNA is TGCGCCAGCAGCCATCTACAGGGAGACTATGGCTACACCTTC. This encodes CASSHLQGDYGYTF. J is TRBJ1-2 and V is TRBV4-3, with a tentative D call TRBD1 (6 bases). Germline-derived CDR1 and CDR2 are LGHNA and YSLEER. Deletions cut 3 bases from V and 3 bases from J, with 11 bases between. The CDR3 totals 14 residues.

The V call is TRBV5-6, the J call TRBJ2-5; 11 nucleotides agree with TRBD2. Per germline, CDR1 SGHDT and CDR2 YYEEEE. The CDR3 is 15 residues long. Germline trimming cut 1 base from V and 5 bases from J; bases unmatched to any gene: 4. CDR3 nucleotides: TGTGCCAGCAGCTTGACTAGCGGGGGAGGGGAGACCCAGTACTTC. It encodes CASSLTSGGGETQYF. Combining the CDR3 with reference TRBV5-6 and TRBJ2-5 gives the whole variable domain DAGVTQSPTHLIKTRGQQVTLRCSPKSGHDTVSWYQQALGQGPQFIFQYYEEEERQRGNFPDRFSGHQFPNYSSELNVNALLLGDSALYLCASSLTSGGGETQYFGPGTRLLVL.

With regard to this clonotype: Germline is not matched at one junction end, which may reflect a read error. CDR3 in amino acids: CASSAEDRASHYFF. The DNA for the CDR3 is TGTGCCAGCAGCGCTGAGGATCGGGCTTCACACTACTTCTTT. The rearrangement links TRBV7-8 to TRBJ1-6; D not certain. Looked up from germline, CDR1 is SGHVS and CDR2 is FQNEAQ. The CDR3 runs 14 residues.

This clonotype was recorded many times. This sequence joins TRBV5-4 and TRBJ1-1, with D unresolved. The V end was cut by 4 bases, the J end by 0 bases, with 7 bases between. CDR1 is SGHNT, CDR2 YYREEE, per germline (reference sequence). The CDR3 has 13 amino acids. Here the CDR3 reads CASSMELNTEAFF. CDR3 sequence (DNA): TGTGCCAGCAGCATGGAACTGAACACTGAAGCTTTCTTT.

The CDR3 protein is CASRESKRGYTF. CDR3 nucleotide sequence: TGTGCCAGCAGGGAGAGTAAACGTGGCTACACCTTC. This chain joins TRBV2 and TRBJ1-2; D not resolved. V lost 6 bases and J lost 7, with 12 bases in between. CDR3 length: 12 amino acids. Germline loops: CDR1 SNHLY, CDR2 FYNNEI. The variable domain in full, completed from reference TRBV2 and TRBJ1-2, reads EPEVTQTPSHQVTQMGQEVILRCVPISNHLYFYWYRQILGQKVEFLVSFYNNEISEKSEIFDDQFSVERPDGSNFTLKIRSTKLEDSAMYFCASRESKRGYTFGSGTRLTVV.

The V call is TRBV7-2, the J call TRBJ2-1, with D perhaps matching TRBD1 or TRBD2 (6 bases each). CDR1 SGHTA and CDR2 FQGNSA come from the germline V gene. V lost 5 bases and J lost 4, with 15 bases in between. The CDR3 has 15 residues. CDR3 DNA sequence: TGTGCCAGCAGCCAAGCAGGAGGGGGTTACAATGAGCAGTTCTTC. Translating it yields CASSQAGGGYNEQFF.

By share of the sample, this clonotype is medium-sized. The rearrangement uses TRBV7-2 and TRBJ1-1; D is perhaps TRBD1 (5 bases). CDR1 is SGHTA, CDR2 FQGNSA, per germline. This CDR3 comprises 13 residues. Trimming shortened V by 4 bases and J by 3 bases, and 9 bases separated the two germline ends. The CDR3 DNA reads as TGTGCCAGCAGCTCCCAAGGGGACACTGAAGCTTTCTTT. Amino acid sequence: CASSSQGDTEAFF.

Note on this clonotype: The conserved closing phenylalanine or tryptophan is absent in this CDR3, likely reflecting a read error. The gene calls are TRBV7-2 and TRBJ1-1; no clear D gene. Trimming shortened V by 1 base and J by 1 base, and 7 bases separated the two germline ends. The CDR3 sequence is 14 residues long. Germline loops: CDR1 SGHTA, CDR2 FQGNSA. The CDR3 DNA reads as TGTGCCAGCAGCTTAGGACAAGCGAACACTGAAGCTTTCCTT. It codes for CASSLGQANTEAFL.

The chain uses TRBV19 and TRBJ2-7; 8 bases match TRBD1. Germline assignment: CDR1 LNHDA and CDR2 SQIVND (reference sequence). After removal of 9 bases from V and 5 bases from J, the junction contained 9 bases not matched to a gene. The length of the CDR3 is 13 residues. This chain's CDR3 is CASTGQGSDEQYF. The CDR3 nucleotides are TGTGCCAGCACCGGACAGGGTAGCGACGAGCAGTACTTC.

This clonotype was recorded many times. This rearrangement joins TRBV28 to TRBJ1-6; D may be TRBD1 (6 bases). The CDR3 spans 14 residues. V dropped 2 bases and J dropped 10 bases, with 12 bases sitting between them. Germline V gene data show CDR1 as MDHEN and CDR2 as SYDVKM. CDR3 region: CASSLGGESSPLHF. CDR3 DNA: TGTGCCAGCAGTTTAGGGGGCGAGTCCTCACCCCTCCACTTT.

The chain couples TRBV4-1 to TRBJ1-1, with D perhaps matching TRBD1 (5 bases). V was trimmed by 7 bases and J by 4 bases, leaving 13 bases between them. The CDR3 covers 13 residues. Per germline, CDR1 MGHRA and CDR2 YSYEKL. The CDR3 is CASMRIGTTEAFF. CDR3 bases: TGCGCCAGCATGCGAATAGGGACCACTGAAGCTTTCTTT.

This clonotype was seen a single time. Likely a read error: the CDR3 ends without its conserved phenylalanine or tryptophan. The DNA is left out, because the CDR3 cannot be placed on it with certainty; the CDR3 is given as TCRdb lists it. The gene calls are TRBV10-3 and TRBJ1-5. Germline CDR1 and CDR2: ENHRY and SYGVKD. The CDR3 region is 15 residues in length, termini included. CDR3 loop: CAISESWPHYHPPHS.

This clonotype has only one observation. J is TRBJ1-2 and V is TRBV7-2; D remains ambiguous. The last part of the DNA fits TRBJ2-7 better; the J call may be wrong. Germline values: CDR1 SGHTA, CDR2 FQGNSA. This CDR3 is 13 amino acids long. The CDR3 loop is CASNLVAQYEQYF. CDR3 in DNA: TGTGCCAGCAACCTCGTCGCGCAGTATGAGCAGTACTTC.

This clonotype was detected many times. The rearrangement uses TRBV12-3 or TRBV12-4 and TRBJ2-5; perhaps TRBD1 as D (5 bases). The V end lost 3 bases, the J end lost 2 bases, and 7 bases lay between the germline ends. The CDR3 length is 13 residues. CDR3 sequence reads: CASSLRQQETQYF. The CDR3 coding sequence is TGTGCCAGCAGTTTGCGACAGCAAGAGACCCAGTACTTC.

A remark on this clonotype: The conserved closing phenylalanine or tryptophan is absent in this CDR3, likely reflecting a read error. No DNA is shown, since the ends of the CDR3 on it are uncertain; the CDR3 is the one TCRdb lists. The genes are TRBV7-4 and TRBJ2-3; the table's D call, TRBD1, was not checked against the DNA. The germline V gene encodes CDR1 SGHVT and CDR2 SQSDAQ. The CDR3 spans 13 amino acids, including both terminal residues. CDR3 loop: CASSLGGGACLRS.

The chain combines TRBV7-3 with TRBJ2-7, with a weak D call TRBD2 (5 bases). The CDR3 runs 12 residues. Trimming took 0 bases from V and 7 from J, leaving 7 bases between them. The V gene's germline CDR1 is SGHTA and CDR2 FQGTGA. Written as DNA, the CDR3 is TGTGCCAGCAGCTTAACACGGGGTGAGCAGTACTTC. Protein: CASSLTRGEQYF.

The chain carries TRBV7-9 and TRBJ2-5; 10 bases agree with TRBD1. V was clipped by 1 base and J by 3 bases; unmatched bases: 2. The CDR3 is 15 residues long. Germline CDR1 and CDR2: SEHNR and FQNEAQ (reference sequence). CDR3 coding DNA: TGTGCCAGCAGCTTAGTTGGGACAGGGGAAGAGACCCAGTACTTC. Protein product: CASSLVGTGEETQYF.

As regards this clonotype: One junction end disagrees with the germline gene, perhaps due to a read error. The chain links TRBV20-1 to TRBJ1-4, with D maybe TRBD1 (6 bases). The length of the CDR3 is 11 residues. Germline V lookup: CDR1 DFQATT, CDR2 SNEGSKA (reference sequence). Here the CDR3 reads CSARYGQKLDF. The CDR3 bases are TGCAGTGCTAGGTACGGACAGAAACTCGATTTT.

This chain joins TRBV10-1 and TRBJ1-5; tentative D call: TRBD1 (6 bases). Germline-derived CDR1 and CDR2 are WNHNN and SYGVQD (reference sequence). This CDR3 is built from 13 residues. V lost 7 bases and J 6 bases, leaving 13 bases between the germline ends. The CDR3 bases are TGCGCCAGCAAGTCAACAGGGTTTCAGCCCCAGCATTTT. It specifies CASKSTGFQPQHF.

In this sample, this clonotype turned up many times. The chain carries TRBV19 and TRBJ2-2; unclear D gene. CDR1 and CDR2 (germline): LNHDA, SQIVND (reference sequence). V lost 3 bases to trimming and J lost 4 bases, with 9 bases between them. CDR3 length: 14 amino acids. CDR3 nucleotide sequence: TGTGCCAGTAGTATTACAGTAAGCACCGGGGAGCTGTTTTTT. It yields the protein CASSITVSTGELFF.